A selection of T cell receptor beta chains follows, all from one sample in a study of human T cells and chemical hapten exposure. In TCRdb, the RACE reads were re-called with MiXCR into one record per CDR3 protein. The sample records about 160,000 distinct CDR3 sequences, about a quarter being singletons. This specimen was whole blood, taken in connection with sensitization to the hapten diphenylcyclopropenone (DPC). Receptors originate from a woman under 30 with alopecia areata. Some clones in this sample may be carry-over from other donors' samples. Both conserved end residues are part of each CDR3. D genes are given only for firm matches. Clone size is shown for a subset of rows, as once, few, many or a class of expanded clone.

>-|-|TRBJ2-5|TRBV27|16
TGTGCCAGCAGTTTATATGGGCAGGTCGGTCGGGAGACCCAGTACTTC
CASSLYGQVGRETQYF
>few|-|TRBJ2-3|TRBV27|16
TGTGCCAGCAGTTTGGTCTTAGGGTATGGCACAGATACGCAGTATTTT
CASSLVLGYGTDTQYF
>-|-|TRBJ2-6|TRBV10-3|15
TGTGCCATCAGCCCGAGGGGGGCTGGGGCCAACGTCCTGACTTTC
CAISPRGAGANVLTF
>-|TRBD2|TRBJ2-7|TRBV7-2|13
TGTGCCAGCAGCCGGGGGGGACTTTACGAGCAGTACTTC
CASSRGGLYEQYF
>once|TRBD2|TRBJ2-2|TRBV6-2/TRBV6-3|17
TGTGCCAGCAGTTACTCGAAGAGCGGGGGGAACACCGGGGAGCTGTTTTTT
CASSYSKSGGNTGELFF
>few|-|TRBJ2-5|TRBV6-5|15
TGTGCCAGCAGTTCACCGGGGGAAGGTCAAGAGACCCAGTACTTC
CASSSPGEGQETQYF
>-|-|TRBJ2-5|TRBV3-1|12
TGTGCCAGCAGCCCTGAACCGCAGACCCAGTACTTC
CASSPEPQTQYF
>-|TRBD1|TRBJ2-7|TRBV7-9|14
TGTGCCAGCAGCCAGCCGGGACAGGCCTACGAGCAGTACTTC
CASSQPGQAYEQYF
>few|-|TRBJ2-7|TRBV7-2|13
TGTGCCAGCATCCCGGGGAGCAGCTACGAGCAGTACTTC
CASIPGSSYEQYF
>-|-|TRBJ2-3|TRBV6-5|16
TGTGCCAGCAGTTACACCAGGGTTCGGAGCACAGATACGCAGTATTTT
CASSYTRVRSTDTQYF
>-|TRBD1|TRBJ1-5|TRBV6-2/TRBV6-3|16
TGTGCCAGCAGTCCCTACCAGGGGGTCGCCTATCAGCCCCAGCATTTT
CASSPYQGVAYQPQHF